This TCR beta chain was recovered during a study of graft-versus-host responses after intestinal transplantation. The CDR3 is 16 amino acids. Germline V gives CDR1 LNHDA, CDR2 SQIVND (reference sequence). The ends lost 5 bases at V and 4 bases at J; junction bases unmatched: 13. TCRdb's copy holds only in-frame clones and misses some; the assay was immunoSEQ multiplex PCR. This table holds 12,000 to 15,000 clones, around 33% found once. The authors seeded 200,000 CFSE-labeled responder cells together with 200,000 irradiated stimulator cells tagged with violet dye. The chain joins TRBV19 to TRBJ2-7, with 8 bases aligning to TRBD1. This receptor was taken from a human patient who received an intestinal transplant. The material was alloreactive CD8+ T cells from a mixed lymphocyte reaction culture, obtained before intestinal transplant. Subset described: CFSE-low proliferating T cells sorted from approximately 6-day pre-transplant mixed lymphocyte reaction (GvH or HvG direction). The CDR3 nucleotides read TGTGCCAGTAGTGGAACGGGACAGGCCAAAACTTACGAGCAGTACTTC. Its translation: CASSGTGQAKTYEQYF.